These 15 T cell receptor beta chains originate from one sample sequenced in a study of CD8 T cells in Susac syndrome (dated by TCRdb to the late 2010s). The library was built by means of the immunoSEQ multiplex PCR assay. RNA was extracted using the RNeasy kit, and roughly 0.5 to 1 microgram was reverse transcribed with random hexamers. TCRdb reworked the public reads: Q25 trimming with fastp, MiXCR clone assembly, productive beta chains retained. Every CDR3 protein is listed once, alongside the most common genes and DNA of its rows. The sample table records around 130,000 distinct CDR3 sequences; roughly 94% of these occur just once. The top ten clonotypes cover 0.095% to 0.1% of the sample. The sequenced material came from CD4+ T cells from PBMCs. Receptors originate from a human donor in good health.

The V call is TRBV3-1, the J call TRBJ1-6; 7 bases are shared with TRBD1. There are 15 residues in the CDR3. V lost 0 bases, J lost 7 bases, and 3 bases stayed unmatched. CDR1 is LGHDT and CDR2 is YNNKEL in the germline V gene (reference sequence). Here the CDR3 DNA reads TGTGCCAGCAGCCAAGAGGGGACAGTCAATTCACCCCTCCACTTT. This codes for CASSQEGTVNSPLHF.

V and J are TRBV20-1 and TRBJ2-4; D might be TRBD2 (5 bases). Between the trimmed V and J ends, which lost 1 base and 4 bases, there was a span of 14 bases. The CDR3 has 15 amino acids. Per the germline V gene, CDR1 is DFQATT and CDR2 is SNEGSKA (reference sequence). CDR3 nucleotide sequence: TGCAGTGCTAGAGCCCCTATACGGGAAAAAAACATTCAGTACTTC. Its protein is CSARAPIREKNIQYF.

In nucleotides, the CDR3 is TGCAGTGCTAGAGAACTGCAACGGGCCACTGAGCAGTTCTTC. Translating gives CSARELQRATEQFF. The V and J genes are TRBV20-1 and TRBJ2-1, with unresolved D. CDR3 length equals 14 residues. Per the germline V gene, CDR1 is DFQATT and CDR2 is SNEGSKA (reference sequence). V was pared by 0 bases and J by 9 bases, with 15 bases between.

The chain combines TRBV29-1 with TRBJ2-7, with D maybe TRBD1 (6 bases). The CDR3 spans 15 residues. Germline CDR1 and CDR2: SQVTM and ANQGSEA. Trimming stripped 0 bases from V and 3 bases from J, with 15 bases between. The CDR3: CSVEDDGRGGYEQYF. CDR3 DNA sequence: TGCAGCGTTGAAGATGATGGCAGGGGCGGCTACGAGCAGTACTTC.

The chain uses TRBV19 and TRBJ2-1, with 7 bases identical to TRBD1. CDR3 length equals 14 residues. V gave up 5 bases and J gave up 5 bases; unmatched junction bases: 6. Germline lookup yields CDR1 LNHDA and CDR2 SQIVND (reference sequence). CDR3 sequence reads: CASSRGQSDNEQFF. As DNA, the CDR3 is TGTGCCAGTAGTCGGGGACAGTCCGACAATGAGCAGTTCTTC.

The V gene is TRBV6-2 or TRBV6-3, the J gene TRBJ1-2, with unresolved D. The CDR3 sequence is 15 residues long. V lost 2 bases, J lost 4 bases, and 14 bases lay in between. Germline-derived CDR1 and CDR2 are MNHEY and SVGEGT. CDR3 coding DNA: TGTGCCAGCAGTTACGGTGTCTCCCTGGGCTATGGCTACACCTTC. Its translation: CASSYGVSLGYGYTF.

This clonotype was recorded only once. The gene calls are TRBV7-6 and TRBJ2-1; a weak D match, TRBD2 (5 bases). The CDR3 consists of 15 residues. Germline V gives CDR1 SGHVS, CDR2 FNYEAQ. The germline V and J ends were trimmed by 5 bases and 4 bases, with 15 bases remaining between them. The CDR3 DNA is TGTGCCAGCAGCCCCGGACTCGGGGAGTACAATGAGCAGTTCTTC. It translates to CASSPGLGEYNEQFF.

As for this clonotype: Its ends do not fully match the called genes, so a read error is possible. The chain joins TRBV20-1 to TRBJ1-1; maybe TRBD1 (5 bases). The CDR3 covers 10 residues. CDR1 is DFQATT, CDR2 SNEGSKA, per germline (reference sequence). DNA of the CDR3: TGCAGTGCTAGAGATCAGAGAGGGGCCTTT. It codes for CSARDQRGAF.

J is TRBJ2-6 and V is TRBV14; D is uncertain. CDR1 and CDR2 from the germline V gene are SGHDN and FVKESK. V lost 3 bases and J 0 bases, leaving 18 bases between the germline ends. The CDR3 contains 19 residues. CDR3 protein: CASSQGLQLPHSGANVLTF. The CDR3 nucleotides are TGTGCCAGCAGCCAGGGCCTGCAACTACCCCACTCTGGGGCCAACGTCCTGACTTTC.

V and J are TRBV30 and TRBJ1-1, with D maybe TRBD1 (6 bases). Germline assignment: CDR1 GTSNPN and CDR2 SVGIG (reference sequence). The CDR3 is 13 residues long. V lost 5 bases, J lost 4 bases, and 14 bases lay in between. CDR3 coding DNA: TGTGCCTGGTACAGGGTTTTGGGCACTGAAGCTTTCTTT. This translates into CAWYRVLGTEAFF.

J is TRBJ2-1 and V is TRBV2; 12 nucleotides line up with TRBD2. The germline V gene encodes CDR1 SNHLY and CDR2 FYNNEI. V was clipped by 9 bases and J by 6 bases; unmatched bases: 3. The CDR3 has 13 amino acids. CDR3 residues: CAREGLAGNEQFF. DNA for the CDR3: TGTGCCAGAGAGGGACTAGCGGGCAATGAGCAGTTCTTC.

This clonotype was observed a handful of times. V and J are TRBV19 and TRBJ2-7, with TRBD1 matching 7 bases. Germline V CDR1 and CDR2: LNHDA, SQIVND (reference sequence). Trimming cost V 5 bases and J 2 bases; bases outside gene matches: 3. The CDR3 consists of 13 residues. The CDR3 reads CASSPGTAYEQYF. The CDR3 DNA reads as TGTGCCAGTAGTCCCGGGACAGCCTACGAGCAGTACTTC.

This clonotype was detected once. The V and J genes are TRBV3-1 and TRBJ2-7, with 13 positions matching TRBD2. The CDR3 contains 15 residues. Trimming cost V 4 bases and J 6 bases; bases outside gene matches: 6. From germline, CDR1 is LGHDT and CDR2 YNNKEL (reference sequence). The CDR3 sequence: CASSPRTSGSSEQYF. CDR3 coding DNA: TGTGCCAGCAGCCCTCGGACTAGCGGGAGTAGCGAGCAGTACTTC.

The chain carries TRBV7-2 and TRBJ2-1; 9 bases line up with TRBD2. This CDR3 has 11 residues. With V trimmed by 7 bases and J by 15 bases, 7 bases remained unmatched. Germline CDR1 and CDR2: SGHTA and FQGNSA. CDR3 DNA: TGTGCCAGCATGAAGGCGGGAGGGCCGTTCTTC. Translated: CASMKAGGPFF.

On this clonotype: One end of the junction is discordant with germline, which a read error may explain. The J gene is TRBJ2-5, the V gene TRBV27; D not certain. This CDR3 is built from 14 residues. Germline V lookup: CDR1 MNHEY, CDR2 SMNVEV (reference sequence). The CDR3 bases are TGTGCTAGCAGTCCGTGGAACTGGCAAGAGACCCAGTACTTC. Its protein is CASSPWNWQETQYF.